This T cell receptor beta chain was identified in a study of beta chain features in type 1 diabetes. Study information: Cell yields, age and gender were similar between patients and healthy donors.

Trimming stripped 6 bases from V and 2 bases from J, with 4 bases between. The CDR3 loop spans 11 amino acids. CDR1 and CDR2 (germline): SGHTA, FQGNSA. Reverse transcribing all isolated RNA meant expressed TCRB transcripts were sequenced. TCRdb's copy holds only in-frame clones and misses some; the assay was immunoSEQ multiplex PCR. The sample has over 600,000 clones, under 15% seen once. Study conclusions and caveats: Type 1 diabetes patients had TCRB CDR3s that were shorter (moderately but significantly so) in all four CD4+ subsets.

This clone was seen a few times. Its target is unknown. Sequencing used naive CD4+ T cells from blood. The clonotype comes from a man aged 25 to 40 with type 1 diabetes. This chain joins TRBV7-2 and TRBJ2-5; D unresolved. CDR3 coding DNA: TGTGCCAGCAGGCGACAAGAGACCCAGTACTTC. Encoded protein: CASRRQETQYF.